The text below deals with one TCR beta chain. From germline, CDR1 is SGHTA and CDR2 FQGTGA. The CDR3 loop spans 18 amino acids. V was pared by 5 bases and J by 6 bases, with 10 bases of the junction left unmatched. How the authors handled the data: From reference gene primer amplification, estimates of nucleated cell counts were derived. This table comes from immunoSEQ multiplex PCR, and its TCRdb copy is limited to in-frame clones, with some not included. That table furnishes V, J and clone size, whereas the DNA furnished D and trimming. The table lists about 240,000 clones, around four fifths of them singletons. The sample belongs to a study of blood T cell repertoires in COVID-19.

The chain employs TRBV7-3 and TRBJ2-2; 15 positions match TRBD2. The sequenced sample was PBMCs or T cells enriched from blood (not recorded which). The receptor comes from a woman between 35 and 50 years old who had been exposed to COVID-19. The CDR3 spells CASSLALGLAGGAGELFF. The CDR3, as DNA: TGTGCCAGCAGCCTCGCCCTGGGACTAGCGGGGGGTGCCGGGGAGCTGTTTTTT.